The source of this TCR beta chain is a study of Graves' ophthalmopathy and Graves' hyperthyroidism. In the case of this clonotype: Its antigen is unknown.

V lost 3 bases to trimming and J lost 7 bases, with 16 bases between them. Germline CDR1 and CDR2: LNHDA and SQIVND (reference sequence). The CDR3 covers 14 residues. Whole-study results and caveats: Both a roughly 64% sensitivity and an approximately 72% specificity characterized the model's predictions of ophthalmopathy progression.

CDR3 regions of TCR beta were amplified from RNA transcripts. After a first-round RT-PCR with HTBI primers, a second-round multiplex PCR was run. TCRdb independently ran MiXCR on the multiplex PCR reads; one entry per CDR3 protein. The sample yields roughly 400,000 distinct CDR3 sequences, approximately 15% seen once. Exclusion covered patients with other autoimmune diseases or uncontrolled infections (as well as pregnancy or lactation). The evidence that diagnosis relied on was clinical symptoms, serum thyroxine, TRAb, thyroid ultrasound and orbital computed tomography. Isolation of PBMCs was performed using 9 to 10 ml of fresh peripheral blood.

The sample taken for sequencing was peripheral blood. The chain is built from TRBV19 and TRBJ2-7, with D possibly being TRBD1 or TRBD2 (5 bases each). The TCR was taken from a young woman with stable Graves' hyperthyroidism. The CDR3 nucleotides read TGTGCCAGTAGTATCGGGGCGCTAAACGGTGAGCAGTACTTC. It encodes CASSIGALNGEQYF.